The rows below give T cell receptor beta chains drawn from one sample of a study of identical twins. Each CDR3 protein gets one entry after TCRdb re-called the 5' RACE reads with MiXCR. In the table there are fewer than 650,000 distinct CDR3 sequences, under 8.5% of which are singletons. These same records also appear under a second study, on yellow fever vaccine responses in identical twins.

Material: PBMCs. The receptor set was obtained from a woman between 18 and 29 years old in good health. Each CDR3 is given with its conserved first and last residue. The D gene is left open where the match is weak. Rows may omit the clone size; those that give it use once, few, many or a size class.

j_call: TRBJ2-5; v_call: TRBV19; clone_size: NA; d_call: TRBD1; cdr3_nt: TGTGCCAGTAGCAAAGACCGGCGACAGGGGGTAGAGACCCAGTACTTC; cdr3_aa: CASSKDRRQGVETQYF
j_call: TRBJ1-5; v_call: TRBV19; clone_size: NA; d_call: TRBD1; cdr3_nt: TGTGCCAGTAGTAAGAAAGGGACAGTTAATCAGCCCCAGCATTTT; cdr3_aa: CASSKKGTVNQPQHF
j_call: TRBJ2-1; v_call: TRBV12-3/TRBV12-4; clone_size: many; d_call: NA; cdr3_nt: TGTGCCAGCAGTTATTGGACAGGGAGGGATGAGCAGTTCTTC; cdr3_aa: CASSYWTGRDEQFF
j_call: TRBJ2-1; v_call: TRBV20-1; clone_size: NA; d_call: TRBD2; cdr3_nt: TGCAGTGCTAGGGAGGGCGGGGGGAATGAGCAGTTCTTC; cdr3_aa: CSAREGGGNEQFF
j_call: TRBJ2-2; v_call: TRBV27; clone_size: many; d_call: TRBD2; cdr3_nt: TGTGCCAGCAGTTTCAGGCTAGCGGGGACCGGGGAGCTGTTTTTT; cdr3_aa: CASSFRLAGTGELFF
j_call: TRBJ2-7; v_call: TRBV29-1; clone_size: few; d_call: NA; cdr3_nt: TGCAGCGTTTTCACCGGCTACGAGCAGTACTTC; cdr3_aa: CSVFTGYEQYF
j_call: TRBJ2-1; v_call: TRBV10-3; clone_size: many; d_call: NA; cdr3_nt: TGTGCCATCAGAGGGGGGTTAAGGGCTAGCGGATACAATGAGCAGTTCTTC; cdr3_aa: CAIRGGLRASGYNEQFF
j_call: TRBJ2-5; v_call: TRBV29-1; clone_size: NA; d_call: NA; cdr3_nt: TGCAGCGTTTTGCCGACCCAAGAGACCCAGTACTTC; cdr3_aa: CSVLPTQETQYF
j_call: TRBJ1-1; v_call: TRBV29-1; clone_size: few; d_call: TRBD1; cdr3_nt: TGCTCGTGTTCACAGGGGGGCACTGAAGCTTTCTTT; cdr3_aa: CSCSQGGTEAFF
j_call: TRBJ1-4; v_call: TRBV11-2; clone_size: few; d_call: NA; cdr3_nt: TGTGCCAGCAGTCCGGGGTTGAGTGAAAAACTGTTTTTT; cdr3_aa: CASSPGLSEKLFF
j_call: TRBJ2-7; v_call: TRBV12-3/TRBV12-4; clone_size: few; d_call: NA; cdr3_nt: TGTGCCAGCAGTCTTCAGGGGGGGCTGTACGAGCAGTACTTC; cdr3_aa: CASSLQGGLYEQYF
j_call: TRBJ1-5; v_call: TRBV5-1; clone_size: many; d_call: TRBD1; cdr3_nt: TGCGCCAGCAGCTTGGGCGGACAGGGTATCGGTCAGCCCCAGCATTTT; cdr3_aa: CASSLGGQGIGQPQHF
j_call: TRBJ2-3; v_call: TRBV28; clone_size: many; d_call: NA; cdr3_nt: TGTGCCAGCACAGGTGGAGGGGAAGGCACAGATACGCAGTATTTT; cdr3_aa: CASTGGGEGTDTQYF
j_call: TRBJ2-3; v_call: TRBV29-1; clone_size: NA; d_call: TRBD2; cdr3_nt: TGCAGCGTGGGGCGGGCTAGCGGGTACACAGATACGCAGTATTTT; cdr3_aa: CSVGRASGYTDTQYF
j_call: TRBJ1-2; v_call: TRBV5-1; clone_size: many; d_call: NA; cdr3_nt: TGCGCCAGCAGACGTGAGGACACCCAGAAGACCTTC; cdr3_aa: CASRREDTQKTF
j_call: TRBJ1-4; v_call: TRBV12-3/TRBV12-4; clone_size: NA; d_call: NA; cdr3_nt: TGTGCCAGCAGCTCTGACTCCAATGAAAAACTGTTTTTT; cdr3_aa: CASSSDSNEKLFF
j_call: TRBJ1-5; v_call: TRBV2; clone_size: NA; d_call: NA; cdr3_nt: TGTGCCAGCAGTGAACGGCGGACAGATTTTAATCAGCCCCAGCATTTT; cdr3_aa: CASSERRTDFNQPQHF
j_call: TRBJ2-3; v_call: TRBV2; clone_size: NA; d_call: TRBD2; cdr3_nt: TGTGCCAGCCCAGGGACCCCTTCTAGCGGGAGGACAGATACGCAGTATTTT; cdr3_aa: CASPGTPSSGRTDTQYF
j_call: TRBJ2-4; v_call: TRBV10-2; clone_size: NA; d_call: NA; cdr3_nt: TGCGCCAGCAGTGAGTCGGTGCCCGTCACGGCCAAAAACATTCAGTACTTC; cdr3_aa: CASSESVPVTAKNIQYF
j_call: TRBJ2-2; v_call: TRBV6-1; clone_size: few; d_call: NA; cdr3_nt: TGTGCCAGCAGCCGGGTCCAGGGCCACACCGGGGAGCTGTTTTTT; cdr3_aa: CASSRVQGHTGELFF
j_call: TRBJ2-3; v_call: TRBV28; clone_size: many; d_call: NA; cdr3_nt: TGTGCCAGCAGTTCCCAGAGCGGAACTGTCTTGGATACGCAGTATTTT; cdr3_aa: CASSSQSGTVLDTQYF
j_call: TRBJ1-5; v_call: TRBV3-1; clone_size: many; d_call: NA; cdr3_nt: TGTGCCAGCAGCCCTCGGCCCGTTGATAGCAATCAGCCCCAGCATTTT; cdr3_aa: CASSPRPVDSNQPQHF
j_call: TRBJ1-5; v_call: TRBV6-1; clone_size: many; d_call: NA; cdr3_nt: TGTGCCAGCAGCAGAACAGGGAGTGGCAATCAGCCCCAGCATTTT; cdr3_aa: CASSRTGSGNQPQHF
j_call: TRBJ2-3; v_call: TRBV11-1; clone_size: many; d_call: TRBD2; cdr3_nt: TGTGCCAGCAGTTCGCCTATTCCGGGACTAGCGTCAAGGACAGATACGCAGTATTTT; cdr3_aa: CASSSPIPGLASRTDTQYF
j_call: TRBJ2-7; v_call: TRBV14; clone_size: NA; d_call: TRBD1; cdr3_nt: TGTGCCAGCAGCCAACGGCCGGGACAGGGTAACTACGAGCAGTACTTC; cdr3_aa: CASSQRPGQGNYEQYF
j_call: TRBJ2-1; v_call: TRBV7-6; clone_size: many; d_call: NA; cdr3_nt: TGTGCCAGCAGCTTAGCCTGGGACAACTCCTACAATGAGCAGTTCTTC; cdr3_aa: CASSLAWDNSYNEQFF
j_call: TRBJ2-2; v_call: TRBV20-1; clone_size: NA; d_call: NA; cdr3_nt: TGCAGTGCTAGAGATCTTAATGACGCGAACACCGGGGAGCTGTTTTTT; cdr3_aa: CSARDLNDANTGELFF